These T cell receptor beta chains were read from a single sample in a study of human T cells and chemical hapten exposure. Via MiXCR, TCRdb re-called the RACE reads, giving one row per CDR3 protein. Seen here are 300,000 to 450,000 distinct CDR3 sequences, more than 4.5% observed once, and the top ten hold approximately 2.5%. Source: whole blood, taken in connection with sensitization to the hapten diphenylcyclopropenone (DPC). Every receptor here comes from a woman between 45 and 60 years old with alopecia areata. Some clones in this sample may be carry-over from other donors' samples. CDR3s include the opening cysteine and the closing phenylalanine or tryptophan. The D gene is left open where the match is weak. Some rows mark clone size as missing; the rest say once, few, many or name a class of expanded clone.

v_gene	j_gene	abundance	d_gene	CDR3nt	CDR3aa
TRBV19	TRBJ2-6	-	-	TGTGCCAGTACAGGGAACTCTGGGGCCAACGTCCTGACTTTC	CASTGNSGANVLTF
TRBV5-5	TRBJ2-1	few	TRBD2	TGTGCCAGCAGCTTGGTTAGCGGGAGTGATGAGCAGTTCTTC	CASSLVSGSDEQFF
TRBV9	TRBJ1-3	few	-	TGTGCCAGCAGCCGGTTATCTGGAAACACCATATATTTT	CASSRLSGNTIYF
TRBV19	TRBJ2-5	few	TRBD2	TGTGCCAGTAGTATGGGGACTAGCGGAGCCGGAGAGACCCAGTACTTC	CASSMGTSGAGETQYF
TRBV28	TRBJ2-7	few	TRBD1	TGTGCCAGCAGTCGGACAGGTAGGCGGGCCGAGCAGTACTTC	CASSRTGRRAEQYF
TRBV29-1	TRBJ2-1	many	-	TGCAGCGGTGGGGAGTATGAGCAGTTCTTC	CSGGEYEQFF
TRBV3-1	TRBJ2-1	few	-	TGTGCCAGCAGCCAAATGGGAAACAATGAGCAGTTCTTC	CASSQMGNNEQFF
TRBV12-3/TRBV12-4	TRBJ1-1	many	-	TGTGCCAGCAGTTTAAAGGGACGGGCTGGGGGAACTGAAGCTTTCTTT	CASSLKGRAGGTEAFF
TRBV20-1	TRBJ2-3	many	-	TGCAGTGCTAGAGATACGGCCAGTCCGGCAGATACGCAGTATTTT	CSARDTASPADTQYF
TRBV12-3/TRBV12-4	TRBJ2-2	-	-	TGTGCCAGCACCCGGGACGGGGCCATCGCCGGGGAGCTGTTTTTT	CASTRDGAIAGELFF
TRBV4-3	TRBJ1-3	-	-	TGCGCCAGCAGCCAAGATTTCCCCGCGAGCTCTGGAAACACCATATATTTT	CASSQDFPASSGNTIYF
TRBV7-7	TRBJ2-1	many	TRBD2	TGTGCCAGCAGCCTCGGACTAGCGGGGTCTGTTCGGGGTGAGCAGTTCTTC	CASSLGLAGSVRGEQFF
TRBV28	TRBJ2-7	many	TRBD2	TGTGCCAGCAGTCCAAGCGGGAGGTCCTACGAGCAGTACTTC	CASSPSGRSYEQYF
TRBV7-8	TRBJ2-7	few	TRBD2	TGTGCCAGCAGCTCCGGACTAGCGGACTTTTACGAGCAGTACTTC	CASSSGLADFYEQYF
TRBV20-1	TRBJ1-1	many	-	TGCAGTGCTACACGACAGTCTATGAACACTGAAGCTTTCTTT	CSATRQSMNTEAFF
TRBV6-5	TRBJ2-3	-	TRBD2	TGTGCCAGCAGCCTACTAGCGGGAGAAGATACGCAGTATTTT	CASSLLAGEDTQYF
TRBV10-3	TRBJ2-7	many	TRBD2	TGTGCCATCCGAGGGACTAGCGAGAACGAGCAGTACTTC	CAIRGTSENEQYF
TRBV12-3/TRBV12-4	TRBJ1-6	many	-	TGTGCCAGCAGTTTAGCGCACATACCGGATTCACCCCTCCACTTT	CASSLAHIPDSPLHF
TRBV20-1	TRBJ2-5	many	TRBD2	TGCAGCGCGGGACTAGCGGGGGAAGAGACCCAGTACTTC	CSAGLAGEETQYF
TRBV27	TRBJ1-1	many	-	TGTGCCAGCAGTTTATCTGTTGGGGGAATGACTGAAGCTTTCTTT	CASSLSVGGMTEAFF
TRBV13	TRBJ2-7	-	TRBD2	TGTGCCAGCAGCTTAGGTGCTAGCGGAACCTACGAGCAGTACTTC	CASSLGASGTYEQYF
TRBV5-6	TRBJ1-1	many	-	TGTGCCAGCAGCTTTGGCACTATGGAAGCTTTCTTT	CASSFGTMEAFF
TRBV6-1	TRBJ2-3	few	TRBD2	TGTGCCAGCAGGGCTAGCGGAGCGGGGACCCCAGATACGCAGTATTTT	CASRASGAGTPDTQYF
TRBV6-6	TRBJ2-7	-	-	TGTGCCAGCAGTTACTCGAAGGACAACCCTATCTCCTCTCTGTACTTC	CASSYSKDNPISSLYF
TRBV5-5	TRBJ2-1	many	TRBD1	TGTGCCACCAGCTCTCAACCGGGACAGGACAATGAGCAGTTCTTC	CATSSQPGQDNEQFF
TRBV6-5	TRBJ1-1	many	TRBD1	TGTGCCAGCAGCCTACAGGGGGTCACTGAAGCTTTCTTT	CASSLQGVTEAFF
TRBV28	TRBJ1-2	-	TRBD1	TGTGCCAGCAGGAGGGGGCAAGCATATGGCTACACCTTC	CASRRGQAYGYTF
TRBV29-1	TRBJ1-1	many	-	TGCAGCGTTGTCGTGTTATACACTGAAGCTTTCTTT	CSVVVLYTEAFF
TRBV7-2	TRBJ2-1	many	-	TGTGCCAGCACCCAAGGTCCCAATGAGCAGTTCTTC	CASTQGPNEQFF
TRBV5-1	TRBJ1-2	many	-	TGCGCCAGCAGCTTGGGGACGTTGGTCTATGGCTACACCTTC	CASSLGTLVYGYTF
TRBV12-3/TRBV12-4	TRBJ1-5	-	-	TGTGCCACCTGTACTAGGAATCAGCCCCAGCATTTT	CATCTRNQPQHF
TRBV27	TRBJ2-2	few	-	TGTGCCAGCAGTTTGACGGGTATTGGCACCGGGGAGCTGTTTTTT	CASSLTGIGTGELFF
TRBV2	TRBJ1-5	few	-	TGTGCCAGCAGTGAAGCGTCCCGGCCCCAGCATTTT	CASSEASRPQHF
TRBV29-1	TRBJ2-2	-	-	TGCAGCGTTGACAAACAGTCCACCGGGGAGCTGTTTTTT	CSVDKQSTGELFF
TRBV5-6	TRBJ2-3	many	-	TGTGCCAGCAGCTCGTGGGGCACAGATACGCAGTATTTT	CASSSWGTDTQYF
TRBV11-2	TRBJ2-7	many	-	TGTGCCAGCAGCTTAGTTCTTACAGGGTACCACGAGCAGTACTTC	CASSLVLTGYHEQYF
TRBV4-2	TRBJ1-6	many	-	TGTGCCAGCAAAGATGAAAAGAGCTCCTATAATTCACCCCTCCACTTT	CASKDEKSSYNSPLHF
TRBV27	TRBJ2-5	many	-	TGTGCCAGCAGTTTAATCCGGGAACAGACCCAGTACTTC	CASSLIREQTQYF
TRBV7-9	TRBJ1-1	many	-	TGTGCCACCTTCGCTGACCCGAACACTGAAGCTTTCTTT	CATFADPNTEAFF
TRBV9	TRBJ1-5	many	-	TGTGCCAGCAGTACCTCTGGCAATCAGCCCCAGCATTTT	CASSTSGNQPQHF
TRBV19	TRBJ1-5	-	-	-	CASRSAEISPSIF
TRBV5-1	TRBJ2-7	-	-	TGCGCCAGCAGCCCCGGCCTGACGGAGCAGTACTTC	CASSPGLTEQYF
TRBV3-1	TRBJ1-4	-	-	TGTGCCAGCAGCCAAGTATCCGGACGGGCAGAAAAACTGTTTTTT	CASSQVSGRAEKLFF
TRBV12-3/TRBV12-4	TRBJ1-2	few	-	TGTGCCAGCAGTTTTCGTCGTCCTAACTATGGCTACACCTTC	CASSFRRPNYGYTF
TRBV20-1	TRBJ2-1	many	-	TGCAGTGCTAGAGAAAGGATTTTTTACAATGAGCAGTTCTTC	CSARERIFYNEQFF
TRBV5-1	TRBJ2-3	many	TRBD2	TGCGCCAGCAACCGGGGGGGCGGCGCAGATACGCAGTATTTT	CASNRGGGADTQYF
TRBV7-3	TRBJ1-1	many	-	TGTGCCAGCAGCTTAACTGGGGGACTGGAGACTGAAGCTTTCTTT	CASSLTGGLETEAFF
TRBV5-1	TRBJ1-1	few	-	TGCGCCAGCAGCGGGCGGGGTCAGATGAACACTGAAGCTTTCTTT	CASSGRGQMNTEAFF
TRBV3-1	TRBJ1-2	-	-	TGTGCCAGCAGCCAAGCCCGACTCTATGGCTACACCTTC	CASSQARLYGYTF
TRBV6-1	TRBJ1-2	many	-	TGTGCCAGCAGTGAAGTAGACAGTTGGCTCTATGGCTACACCTTC	CASSEVDSWLYGYTF
TRBV20-1	TRBJ2-7	many	-	TGCAGTGCCCACTCGACACACGACGAGCAGTACTTC	CSAHSTHDEQYF
TRBV4-1	TRBJ1-4	-	-	TGCGCCAGCAGCCAAGATCCGCGAGGGTCGTACGGTGAAAAACTGTTTTTT	CASSQDPRGSYGEKLFF